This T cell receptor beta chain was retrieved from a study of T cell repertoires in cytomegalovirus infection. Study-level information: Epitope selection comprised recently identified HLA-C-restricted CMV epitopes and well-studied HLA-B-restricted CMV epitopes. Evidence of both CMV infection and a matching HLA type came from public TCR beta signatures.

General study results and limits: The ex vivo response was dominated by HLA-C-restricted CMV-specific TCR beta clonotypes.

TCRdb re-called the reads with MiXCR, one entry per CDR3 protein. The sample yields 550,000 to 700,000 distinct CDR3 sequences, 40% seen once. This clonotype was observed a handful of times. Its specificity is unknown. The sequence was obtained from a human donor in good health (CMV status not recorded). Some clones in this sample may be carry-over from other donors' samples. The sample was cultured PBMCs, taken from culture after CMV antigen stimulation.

The CDR3 sequence is CASSQLDRVGEQYF. The CDR3 nucleotides are TGTGCCAGCAGCCAGCTGGACAGGGTTGGCGAGCAGTACTTC. V is TRBV7-8 and J is TRBJ2-7, with 8 bases lining up with TRBD1. Germline CDR1 and CDR2: SGHVS and FQNEAQ. CDR3 size: 14 residues. V lost 5 bases and J lost 6; bases outside the gene matches: 9.